This T cell receptor beta chain was observed in a study of low-dose radiotherapy and immunotherapy resistance in tumors. Trimming shortened V by 7 bases and J by 3 bases, and 10 bases separated the two germline ends. Germline V gene sequence: CDR1 SNHLY, CDR2 FYNNEI. The CDR3 contains 13 residues. First-strand cDNA used TRAV- and TRBV-specific primers, covering alpha and beta chains. A roughly 19-cycle PCR with a constant-region primer and V-primer adapter amplified TCRs. TCRdb used MiXCR to reprocess the reads, holding one entry per CDR3 protein. The repertoire includes 95,000 to 100,000 distinct CDR3 sequences, less than 25% of them detected once, and 4.1% sits in the top ten. This clonotype was seen at least ten times. Indicated time point: after trial treatment. The treatment was: LDRT plus nivolumab, ipilimumab, low-dose cyclophosphamide and aspirin (RACIN trial).

The sequence derives from a male donor with prostate cancer. The sequencing used PBMCs, collected after low-dose radiotherapy plus immunotherapy. This chain joins TRBV2 and TRBJ2-1, with D hard to call. The CDR3 DNA is TGTGCCAGCACGGTGACCATCTACAATGAGCAGTTCTTC. Amino acids: CASTVTIYNEQFF. Together with reference TRBV2 and TRBJ2-1, the CDR3 gives the full variable domain: EPEVTQTPSHQVTQMGQEVILRCVPISNHLYFYWYRQILGQKVEFLVSFYNNEISEKSEIFDDQFSVERPDGSNFTLKIRSTKLEDSAMYFCASTVTIYNEQFFGPGTRLTVL.